The 9 T cell receptor beta chains reported below all come from one sample, sequenced in a study of T cell repertoires in Merkel cell carcinoma. Using immunoSEQ multiplex PCR, the repertoire was profiled, and TCRdb retains in-frame clones only, with some absent. Here the sample spans approximately 14,000 clones, 65% to 85% being singletons. Sequencing was done on a sample of tumor tissue. The receptors were sampled from an adult with Merkel cell carcinoma.

This clone was counted a single time. The J gene is TRBJ2-1, the V gene TRBV7-2, with D perhaps matching TRBD1 (6 bases). Trimming removed 3 bases from V and 8 bases from J, with 17 bases in between. Looked up from germline, CDR1 is SGHTA and CDR2 is FQGNSA. The CDR3 has 15 amino acids. The CDR3 loop is CASSLNQGFGYEQFF. The DNA of the CDR3 is TGTGCCAGCAGCTTGAACCAGGGGTTTGGGTATGAGCAGTTCTTC.

The chain has TRBV7-2 and TRBJ2-4; 9 nucleotides match TRBD2. The germline gives CDR1 SGHTA, CDR2 FQGNSA. This CDR3 region has 15 residues. V lost 3 bases to trimming and J lost 5 bases; unmatched junction nucleotides: 5. CDR3 DNA: TGTGCCAGCAGCTTTAGCGGGGGCAGCCAAAACATTCAGTACTTC. As protein: CASSFSGGSQNIQYF. Combining the CDR3 with reference TRBV7-2 and TRBJ2-4 gives the whole variable domain GAGVSQSPSNKVTEKGKDVELRCDPISGHTALYWYRQSLGQGLEFLIYFQGNSAPDKSGLPSDRFSAERTGGSVSTLTIQRTQQEDSAVYLCASSFSGGSQNIQYFGAGTRLSVL.

This rearrangement joins TRBV18 to TRBJ2-3; TRBD2 is a possible D gene (5 bases). The CDR3 consists of 14 residues. Germline CDR1 KGHSH, CDR2 LQKENI. The V end lost 3 bases, the J end lost 4 bases, and 11 bases lay between the germline ends. CDR3 bases: TGTGCCAGCTCACCCGGGCTAGCTTCAGATACGCAGTATTTT. Its translation: CASSPGLASDTQYF.

This chain connects TRBV6-1 to TRBJ1-6; 7 bases are shared with TRBD1. The ends lost 1 base at V and 3 bases at J; junction bases unmatched: 3. The CDR3 has 16 residues. Per germline, CDR1 MNHNS and CDR2 SASEGT. CDR3 protein: CASSEEGANYNSPLHF. As DNA, the CDR3 is TGTGCCAGCAGTGAAGAGGGGGCCAACTATAATTCACCCCTCCACTTT.

The gene calls are TRBV13 and TRBJ1-1; 10 bases are shared with TRBD1. The V gene end was trimmed by 5 bases and the J gene end by 9 bases; junction bases not matched to a gene: 15. The CDR3 consists of 16 residues. The germline V gene encodes CDR1 PRHDT and CDR2 FYEKMQ (reference sequence). CDR3: CASSPGSGQGVKKAFF. CDR3 nucleotides: TGTGCCAGCAGCCCAGGTTCAGGACAGGGGGTGAAGAAAGCTTTCTTT.

The chain couples TRBV6-1 to TRBJ2-7; 11 positions match TRBD1. V was pared by 4 bases and J by 5 bases, with 13 bases of the junction left unmatched. Germline V CDR1 and CDR2: MNHNS, SASEGT. CDR3 length: 17 amino acids. The CDR3 DNA reads TGTGCCAGCAGTGGAAGAGCAGGACAGGGGGCGAGAGACGAGCAGTACTTC. It translates to CASSGRAGQGARDEQYF.

As DNA, the CDR3 is TGTGCCAGCAGCCGCCAAGGAGGGGCTTTCTTT. The encoded protein is CASSRQGGAFF. This chain joins TRBV5-6 and TRBJ1-1; D is uncertain. V shed 4 bases and J shed 11 bases, with 12 bases lying between them. The germline V gene encodes CDR1 SGHDT and CDR2 YYEEEE. The length of the CDR3 is 11 residues.

Only one count was recorded for this clone. The chain links TRBV10-3 to TRBJ1-1; D remains ambiguous. The V end was cut by 5 bases, the J end by 2 bases, with 9 bases between. The CDR3 length is 13 residues. CDR1 and CDR2 from the germline V gene are ENHRY and SYGVKD. The chain's CDR3 is CAISSGGNTEAFF. The CDR3 DNA sequence: TGTGCCATCAGTTCAGGAGGTAACACTGAAGCTTTCTTT.

The chain employs TRBV9 and TRBJ1-1; D unclear. The length of the CDR3 is 13 residues. CDR1 and CDR2 from the germline V gene are SGDLS and YYNGEE. The V end lost 4 bases, the J end lost 4 bases, and 11 bases lay between the germline ends. In nucleotides, the CDR3 is TGTGCCAGCAGCTTTCGAATGGGCACTGAAGCTTTCTTT. Protein product: CASSFRMGTEAFF. The full variable domain, in which reference TRBV9 and TRBJ1-1 provide the parts outside the CDR3, is DSGVTQTPKHLITATGQRVTLRCSPRSGDLSVYWYQQSLDQGLQFLIQYYNGEERAKGNILERFSAQQFPDLHSELNLSSLELGDSALYFCASSFRMGTEAFFGQGTRLTVV.